The 21 T cell receptor beta chains in this list originate from one sample, sequenced in a study of tumor-infiltrating lymphocytes in localized non-small cell lung cancer. Sequenced by immunoSEQ multiplex PCR; TCRdb stores in-frame clones only, minus some. Of roughly 20,000 clones listed, 80% are singletons. Sequenced input: lung tumor tissue. The receptor set was obtained from a human donor with non-small cell lung cancer.

The chain couples TRBV5-4 to TRBJ2-3, with D possibly called TRBD1 or TRBD2 (6 bases each). The CDR3 totals 14 residues. CDR1 is SGHNT and CDR2 is YYREEE in the germline V gene (reference sequence). The ends were cut back, 6 bases at V and 3 bases at J, with 14 bases in the middle. CDR3 protein: CASNRERGTDTQYF. CDR3 bases: TGTGCCAGCAACCGGGAGAGGGGGACAGATACGCAGTATTTT.

The chain recombines TRBV12-5 with TRBJ2-1, with TRBD2 matching 7 bases. Unmatched junction bases numbered 4, after V lost 2 bases and J lost 3 bases. This CDR3 contains 15 residues. Per germline, CDR1 LGHNT and CDR2 FRNRAP. The CDR3 region has the DNA TGTGCTAGTGGTTTGACCGCGGGGGACTACAATGAGCAGTTCTTC. Its translation: CASGLTAGDYNEQFF.

The CDR3 sequence is CASPDRVGNTDTQYF. The CDR3 bases are TGTGCCAGCCCGGATCGAGTGGGGAACACAGATACGCAGTATTTT. The J gene is TRBJ2-3, the V gene TRBV2; D is unclear. The germline V gene has CDR1 SNHLY and CDR2 FYNNEI. There are 15 residues in the CDR3. V was trimmed by 8 bases and J by 2 bases, leaving 17 bases between them. The variable domain in full, with the rest retrieved from reference TRBV2 and TRBJ2-3, is EPEVTQTPSHQVTQMGQEVILRCVPISNHLYFYWYRQILGQKVEFLVSFYNNEISEKSEIFDDQFSVERPDGSNFTLKIRSTKLEDSAMYFCASPDRVGNTDTQYFGPGTRLTVL.

The chain employs TRBV4-3 and TRBJ2-1, with TRBD2 as a possible D gene (6 bases). This CDR3 comprises 14 residues. The V gene lost 4 bases and the J gene lost 4 bases, with 11 bases spanning the gap. Germline V gene sequence: CDR1 LGHNA, CDR2 YSLEER. CDR3 coding DNA: TGCGCCAGCAGCCGCGGGGACGGATACAATGAGCAGTTCTTC. It codes for CASSRGDGYNEQFF.

This chain joins TRBV18 and TRBJ2-7; no definite D call. The germline CDR1 and CDR2 sequences are KGHSH and LQKENI. Trimming cost V 2 bases and J 0 bases, with 8 bases left between them. This CDR3 contains 14 residues. CDR3 DNA: TGTGCCAGCTCACCAGCGCACCCCTCCTACGAGCAGTACTTC. Its protein is CASSPAHPSYEQYF.

This chain uses TRBV7-9 with TRBJ2-2, with D tentatively TRBD1 (5 bases). The CDR3 is made up of 16 amino acids. CDR1 is SEHNR, CDR2 FQNEAQ, per germline (reference sequence). Trimming removed 5 bases from V and 0 bases from J, with 13 bases in between. The CDR3 sequence: CASSPTGQPNTGELFF. CDR3 in DNA: TGTGCCAGCAGCCCGACCGGACAACCGAACACCGGGGAGCTGTTTTTT. Filled out from reference TRBV7-9 and TRBJ2-2, the complete variable domain reads DTGVSQNPRHKITKRGQNVTFRCDPISEHNRLYWYRQTLGQGPEFLTYFQNEAQLEKSRLLSDRFSAERPKGSFSTLEIQRTEQGDSAMYLCASSPTGQPNTGELFFGEGSRLTVL.

V gene TRBV27 combines with J gene TRBJ2-5; no definite D call. This CDR3 contains 13 residues. V shed 6 bases and J shed 2 bases, with 10 bases lying between them. CDR1 and CDR2 (germline): MNHEY, SMNVEV (reference sequence). The CDR3 protein is CASRTRLQETQYF. CDR3 nucleotide sequence: TGTGCCAGCAGGACGCGGTTGCAAGAGACCCAGTACTTC.

This clone appeared a few times. CDR3 in amino acids: CASSRGGSYEQYF. DNA of the CDR3: TGTGCCAGCAGTCGAGGGGGTTCCTACGAGCAGTACTTC. The J gene is TRBJ2-7, the V gene TRBV28, with D possibly matching TRBD1 (6 bases). The CDR3 runs to 13 residues. V shed 5 bases and J shed 1 base, with 9 bases lying between them. Germline loops: CDR1 MDHEN, CDR2 SYDVKM.

This clone was counted only a few times. The rearrangement uses TRBV6-5 and TRBJ1-3, with a weak D call TRBD1 (6 bases). V shed 0 bases and J shed 0 bases, with 9 bases lying between them. The CDR3 is made up of 16 amino acids. CDR1 MNHEY and CDR2 SVGAGI come from the germline V gene. The CDR3 DNA reads TGTGCCAGCAGTTACTCGAGGGGGTCCTCTGGAAACACCATATATTTT. It specifies CASSYSRGSSGNTIYF.

This sequence joins TRBV7-9 and TRBJ2-7; perhaps D is TRBD1 or TRBD2 (6 bases each). The CDR3 contains 15 residues. Per the germline V gene, CDR1 is SEHNR and CDR2 is FQNEAQ (reference sequence). V was trimmed by 5 bases and J by 1 base, leaving 15 bases between them. The CDR3 DNA sequence: TGTGCCAGCAGCCCCTGGGGGGCAGGGTCCTACGAGCAGTACTTC. Translated: CASSPWGAGSYEQYF.

The CDR3 nucleotides read TGTGCCAGCAGCTTAGAAGTCGCTGGCACTGGAAACACCATATATTTT. Protein: CASSLEVAGTGNTIYF. The genes are TRBV7-2 and TRBJ1-3; D is ambiguous. Between the trimmed V and J ends, which lost 1 base and 2 bases, there was a span of 12 bases. The germline CDR1 and CDR2 sequences are SGHTA and FQGNSA. The CDR3 consists of 16 residues.

The rearrangement uses TRBV29-1 and TRBJ2-1; D call uncertain. Germline loops: CDR1 SQVTM, CDR2 ANQGSEA. The CDR3 is made up of 10 amino acids. V was cut by 4 bases and J by 8 bases, with 6 bases left in between. As DNA, the CDR3 is TGCAGCGTTGGAGTTTATGAGCAGTTCTTC. Translating it yields CSVGVYEQFF.

This chain joins TRBV4-2 and TRBJ1-2, with D maybe TRBD1 (5 bases). The CDR3 covers 12 residues. Per germline, CDR1 LGHNA and CDR2 YNFKEQ. V shed 4 bases and J shed 7 bases, with 10 bases lying between them. The CDR3 DNA follows: TGTGCCAGCAGCCCGGGGGGGTTTGGCTACACCTTC. This encodes CASSPGGFGYTF.

This clone was seen more than once but under ten times. The CDR3, as DNA: TGTGCCAGCAGCTTAGTCAGGAGAGAAGGGCAGTTCTTC. Encoded protein: CASSLVRREGQFF. The chain combines TRBV7-6 with TRBJ2-1; the D is unclear. Germline V gene data show CDR1 as SGHVS and CDR2 as FNYEAQ. The length of the CDR3 is 13 residues. Deletions cut 1 base from V and 12 bases from J, with 13 bases between.

The chain joins TRBV19 to TRBJ1-2; D might be TRBD1 (5 bases). The CDR3 extends over 13 amino acids. Trimming shortened V by 6 bases and J by 7 bases, and 15 bases separated the two germline ends. Germline values: CDR1 LNHDA, CDR2 SQIVND (reference sequence). The CDR3 DNA reads as TGTGCCAGTAGACCAGGACAAAGATTTGGCTACACCTTC. It translates to CASRPGQRFGYTF.

The chain combines TRBV7-9 with TRBJ2-1; 14 bases are a match to TRBD2. CDR3 size: 16 residues. The J segment lost 9 bases and the V segment lost 4 bases, leaving 8 bases of the junction unmatched. Germline CDR1 SEHNR, CDR2 FQNEAQ (reference sequence). The CDR3 bases are TGTGCCAGCAGCTACGGGACTAGCGGGAGCTCGTTTGAGCAGTTCTTC. Its protein product is CASSYGTSGSSFEQFF.

The J gene is TRBJ2-1, the V gene TRBV15; possible D gene TRBD1, 6 bases. V lost 5 bases to trimming and J lost 5 bases, with 16 bases between them. CDR1 and CDR2 (germline): LNHNV, YYDKDF (reference sequence). The CDR3 is 15 residues long. The CDR3 coding sequence is TGTGCCACCAGCCCCCGGGACCCAGGGGACAATGAGCAGTTCTTC. Its translation: CATSPRDPGDNEQFF.

The rearrangement joins TRBV28 to TRBJ1-2; D remains unclear. The V gene's germline CDR1 is MDHEN and CDR2 SYDVKM. The CDR3 has 14 residues. With 2 bases removed from V and 4 bases from J, the gap between germline ends came to 11 bases. The CDR3 is CASSLGGYRYGYTF. In DNA, the CDR3 is TGTGCCAGCAGTTTAGGCGGCTACCGCTATGGCTACACCTTC.

This clone was observed a handful of times. J is TRBJ2-1 and V is TRBV19; D might be TRBD2 (5 bases). The germline CDR1 and CDR2 sequences are LNHDA and SQIVND (reference sequence). Between the trimmed V and J ends, which lost 6 bases and 2 bases, there was a span of 11 bases. The CDR3 contains 14 residues. The CDR3 coding sequence is TGTGCCAGTAGATCGGACTTGGCCTACAATGAGCAGTTCTTC. Its protein is CASRSDLAYNEQFF.

This chain connects TRBV9 to TRBJ2-1; the D is unclear. V was pared by 3 bases and J by 6 bases, with 7 bases between. Germline V gene data show CDR1 as SGDLS and CDR2 as YYNGEE. The CDR3 loop spans 12 amino acids. In DNA, the CDR3 is TGTGCCAGCAGCGCCAGAACCAATGAGCAGTTCTTC. It specifies CASSARTNEQFF.

This clone was seen only once. V and J are TRBV19 and TRBJ1-1; D call uncertain. Germline CDR1 reads LNHDA; CDR2 reads SQIVND (reference sequence). The CDR3 totals 15 residues. Trimming removed 3 bases at V and 1 base at J, with 12 bases between. CDR3 nucleotide sequence: TGTGCCAGTAGTATTTCCCACACACGGAACACTGAAGCTTTCTTT. The encoded protein is CASSISHTRNTEAFF.